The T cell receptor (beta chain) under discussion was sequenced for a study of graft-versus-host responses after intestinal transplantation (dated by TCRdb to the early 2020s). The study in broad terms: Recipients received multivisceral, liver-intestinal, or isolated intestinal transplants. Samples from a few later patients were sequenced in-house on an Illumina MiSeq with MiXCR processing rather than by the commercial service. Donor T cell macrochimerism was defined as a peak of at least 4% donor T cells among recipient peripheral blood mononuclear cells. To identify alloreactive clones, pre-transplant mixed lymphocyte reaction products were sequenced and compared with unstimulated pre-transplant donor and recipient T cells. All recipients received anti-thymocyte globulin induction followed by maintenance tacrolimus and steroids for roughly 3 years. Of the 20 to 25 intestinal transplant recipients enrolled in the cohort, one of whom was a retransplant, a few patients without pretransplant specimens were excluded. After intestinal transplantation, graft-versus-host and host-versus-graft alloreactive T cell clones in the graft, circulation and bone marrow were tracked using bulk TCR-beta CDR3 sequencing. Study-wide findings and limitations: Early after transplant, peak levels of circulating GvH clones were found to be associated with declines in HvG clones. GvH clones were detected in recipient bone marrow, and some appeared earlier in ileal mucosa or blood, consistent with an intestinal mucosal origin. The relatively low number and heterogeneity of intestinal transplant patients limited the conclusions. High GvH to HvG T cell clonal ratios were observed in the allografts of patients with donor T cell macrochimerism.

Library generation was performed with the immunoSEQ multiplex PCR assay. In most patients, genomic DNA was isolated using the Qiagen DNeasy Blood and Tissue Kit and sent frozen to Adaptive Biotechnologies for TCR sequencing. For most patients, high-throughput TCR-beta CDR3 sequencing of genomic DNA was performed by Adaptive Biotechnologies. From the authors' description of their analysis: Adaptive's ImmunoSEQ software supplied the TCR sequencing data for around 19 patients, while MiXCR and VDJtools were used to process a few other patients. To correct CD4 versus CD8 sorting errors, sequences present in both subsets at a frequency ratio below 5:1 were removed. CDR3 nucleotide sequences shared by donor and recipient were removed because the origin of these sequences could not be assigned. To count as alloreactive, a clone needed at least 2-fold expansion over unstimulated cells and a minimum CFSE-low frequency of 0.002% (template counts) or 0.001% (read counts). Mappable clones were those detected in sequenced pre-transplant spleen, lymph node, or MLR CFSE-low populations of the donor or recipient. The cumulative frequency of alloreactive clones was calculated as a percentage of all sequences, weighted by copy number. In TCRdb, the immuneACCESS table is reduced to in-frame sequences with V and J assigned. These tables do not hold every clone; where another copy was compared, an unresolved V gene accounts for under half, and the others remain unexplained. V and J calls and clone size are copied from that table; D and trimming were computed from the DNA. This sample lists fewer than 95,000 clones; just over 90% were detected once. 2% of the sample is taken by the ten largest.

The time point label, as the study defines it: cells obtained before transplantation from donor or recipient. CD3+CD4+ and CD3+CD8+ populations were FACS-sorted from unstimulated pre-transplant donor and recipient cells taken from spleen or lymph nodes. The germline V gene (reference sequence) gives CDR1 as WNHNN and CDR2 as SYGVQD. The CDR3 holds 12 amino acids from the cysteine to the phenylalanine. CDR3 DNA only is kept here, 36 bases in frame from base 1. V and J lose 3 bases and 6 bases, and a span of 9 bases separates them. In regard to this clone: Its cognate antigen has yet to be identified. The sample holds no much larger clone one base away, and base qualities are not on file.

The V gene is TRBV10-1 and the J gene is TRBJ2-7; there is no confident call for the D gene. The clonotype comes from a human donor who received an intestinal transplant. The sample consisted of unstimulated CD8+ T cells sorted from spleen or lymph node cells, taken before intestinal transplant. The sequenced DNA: TGCGCCAGCAGTGAAATAGCTCTCGAGCAGTACTTC. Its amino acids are CASSEIALEQYF.